Listed below are T cell receptor beta chains from one sample, sequenced in a study of CD8+ T cells in alopecia areata. Clones were sequenced by immunoSEQ multiplex PCR, and TCRdb holds only the in-frame ones, with some missing. The table has about 130,000 clones, approximately 48% seen once; the top ten hold over 15%. This specimen consisted of CD8+ T cells sorted from blood, obtained at week 0. The receptors were sampled from a human donor with alopecia areata. Both conserved end residues are part of each CDR3. Each record gives: J gene, V gene, clone size, CDR3 protein. A clone size is listed for some rows: how often the clone was seen (once, few, many), or a class if it is expanded.

>TRBJ1-6|TRBV7-2|-
CASSLQDSPLHF
>TRBJ2-2|TRBV27|few
CASSFGGAYRELFF
>TRBJ2-5|TRBV7-9|-
CASSSGLGETQYF
>TRBJ1-1|TRBV6-5|once
CASSYSDRGNTEAFF
>TRBJ2-2|TRBV6-5|few
CASSRQIGTGELFF
>TRBJ1-6|TRBV7-3|few
CASSLGDPNSPLHF
>TRBJ1-2|TRBV4-3|few
CASSQVIGGGRYGYTF
>TRBJ1-1|TRBV5-1|-
CASSEGTEAFF
>TRBJ1-1|TRBV6-5|-
CASTPRQGGRGEVFF
>TRBJ2-3|TRBV15|few
CATSIRGGSADTQYF
>TRBJ2-7|TRBV27|-
CASSPGQEQYF
>TRBJ2-7|TRBV30|-
CAWSVSTGTSHFYEQYF
>TRBJ2-2|TRBV18|few
CASSPPERLASGELFF
>TRBJ2-5|TRBV5-1|-
CASSFRDGDETQYF
>TRBJ2-2|TRBV27|few
CASSWGSRDRGQTGELFF
>TRBJ2-5|TRBV27|-
CASSPSGGTQYF
>TRBJ1-2|TRBV29-1|-
CSVEEGLNGYTF
>TRBJ1-2|TRBV29-1|-
CSVEEEGADYGYTF
>TRBJ2-5|TRBV4-1|-
CASSQALAETQYF
>TRBJ2-1|TRBV6-5|-
CASSNSGGGYNEQFF
>TRBJ1-2|TRBV16|few
CASSQSRGRDYGYTF
>TRBJ1-2|TRBV6-5|-
CASSGTGYGYTF
>TRBJ2-1|TRBV13|-
CASSLRSGEEQFF
>TRBJ1-2|TRBV27|-
CASSRGRGADYGYTF
>TRBJ1-2|TRBV25-1|-
CASSGVTPNYGYTF
>TRBJ2-7|TRBV7-6|-
CASSLVSPGQGLSYEQYF
>TRBJ1-2|TRBV4-1|-
CASSQPTGFSNYGYTF